These 7 T cell receptor beta chains share one sample of origin, sequenced in a study of blood T cell repertoires in COVID-19. Some clones are missing from TCRdb's copy, which holds only in-frame ones; the method was immunoSEQ multiplex PCR. The top ten hold approximately 2% of the sample, which has roughly 300,000 clones, over 85% seen once. Sequencing was carried out using peripheral blood. These TCRs come from a woman in her 30s with COVID-19, enrolled during active disease.

This rearrangement joins TRBV5-1 to TRBJ1-6, with 7 positions matching TRBD1. Germline trimming cut 2 bases from V and 7 bases from J; bases unmatched to any gene: 6. The CDR3 runs to 15 residues. The germline gives CDR1 SGHRS, CDR2 YFSETQ. For the CDR3, the DNA is TGCGCCAGCAGCTTCGGACAGGTTGACAATTCACCCCTCCACTTT. It is translated as CASSFGQVDNSPLHF.

This chain uses TRBV29-1 with TRBJ2-7, with a weak D call TRBD2 (5 bases). This CDR3 region has 15 residues. Per germline, CDR1 SQVTM and CDR2 ANQGSEA. The V end was cut by 1 base, the J end by 2 bases, with 15 bases between. CDR3 DNA: TGCAGCGTTGAAGGGGGAGAGGGCAGCGCCTACGAGCAGTACTTC. Its translation is CSVEGGEGSAYEQYF.

The rearrangement links TRBV5-1 to TRBJ1-2; no clear D. The CDR3 sequence is 16 residues long. V lost 0 bases, J lost 4 bases, and 16 bases lay in between. Germline-derived CDR1 and CDR2 are SGHRS and YFSETQ. CDR3 amino acids: CASSLAGNPKGYGYTF. The CDR3 DNA reads as TGCGCCAGCAGCTTGGCCGGGAACCCCAAGGGCTATGGCTACACCTTC.

This rearrangement joins TRBV2 to TRBJ2-1; 16 nucleotides line up with TRBD2. CDR1 and CDR2 from the germline V gene are SNHLY and FYNNEI. The CDR3 spans 17 residues. Trimming cost V 5 bases and J 6 bases; bases outside gene matches: 7. The CDR3 region has the DNA TGTGCCAGCAGTTCCCGCGGGACTAGCGGGGGGGCCAATGAGCAGTTCTTC. Its translation is CASSSRGTSGGANEQFF.

The chain joins TRBV19 to TRBJ1-6, with 7 bases that match TRBD1. Trimming at V came to 3 bases and at J to 7 bases, leaving 27 bases not matched to a gene. CDR1 is LNHDA and CDR2 is SQIVND in the germline V gene (reference sequence). The CDR3 spans 22 residues. The CDR3 nucleotides read TGTGCCAGTAGTATTCGGAGCCGCGAGGGGGCTCGGGTCCCTCCCATCAATTCACCCCTCCACTTT. Protein sequence: CASSIRSREGARVPPINSPLHF.

This chain connects TRBV6-2 or TRBV6-3 to TRBJ1-2; 7 bases are a match to TRBD1. Trimming removed 5 bases from V and 7 bases from J; junction bases left unmatched: 13. Germline lookup yields CDR1 MNHEY and CDR2 SVGEGT. This CDR3 spans 15 amino acids. The CDR3 is CASSQEPGTVGGYTF. CDR3 bases: TGTGCCAGCAGTCAAGAGCCCGGGACAGTTGGTGGCTACACCTTC.

This chain links TRBV19 with TRBJ1-1; the D is unclear. The length of the CDR3 is 13 residues. V lost 1 base and J 4 bases, leaving 7 bases between the germline ends. Germline CDR1 and CDR2: LNHDA and SQIVND (reference sequence). The CDR3 protein is CASSIGSGTEAFF. In nucleotides, the CDR3 is TGTGCCAGTAGTATAGGATCAGGCACTGAAGCTTTCTTT.